This TCR beta chain came from a study of monozygotic twins with inflammatory bowel disease. Study-level results: Differing T cell subtypes remained indistinguishable. No one strong IBD-associated signal or clonotype was supported.

With respect to this clonotype: The antigen remains unidentified.

There are 15 residues in the CDR3. Looked up from germline, CDR1 is SGHTA and CDR2 is FQGNSA. Every TCR library used about 3.5 ug of total RNA. Using TCRalpha and TCRbeta cDNA, the researchers carried out two nested PCRs that lasted around 15 and 9 cycles. Following a re-call of the 5' RACE reads, TCRdb has one entry per CDR3 protein and lacks DNA. In all, the sample yields about 160,000 distinct CDR3 sequences. V is TRBV7-2 and J is TRBJ2-7; the D call of TRBD1 rests on TCRdb alone, since no DNA is present to check it. The source material was blood. This receptor was obtained from a human donor with ulcerative colitis or Crohn's disease, or a healthy co-twin of an affected twin (not recorded which). The CDR3 loop is CASSWDPGSPYEQYF.